The 11 T cell receptor beta chains below come from one sample, sequenced in a study of T cells in Graves' hyperthyroidism and ophthalmopathy. Authors of the study amplified TCR beta CDR3 regions from RNA transcripts. In the first-round RT-PCR of the TCR CDR3, the HTBI primer set was used. TCRdb redid the calling of the multiplex PCR reads with MiXCR, one entry per CDR3 protein. The table includes around 700,000 distinct CDR3 sequences, approximately 19% detected once. Material: blood. These receptors originate from a woman aged 45 to 65 with Graves' hyperthyroidism that later progressed to Graves' ophthalmopathy.

The rearrangement joins TRBV9 to TRBJ1-2, with D possibly TRBD1 on 6 matching bases. Trimming removed 1 base at V and 3 bases at J, with 7 bases between. CDR1 is SGDLS, CDR2 YYNGEE, per germline. CDR3 length: 13 residues. CDR3 DNA sequence: TGTGCCAGCAGCGTACACAGGGACTATGGCTACACCTTC. Encoded protein: CASSVHRDYGYTF.

This clonotype was seen ten or more times. The chain employs TRBV11-2 and TRBJ2-7; no reliable D call. The CDR3 is 13 amino acids. CDR1 is SGHAT, CDR2 FQNNGV, per germline. Trimming took off 5 bases at V and 5 bases at J, with 13 bases between the two ends. CDR3 loop: CASSPRNKDEQYF. CDR3 coding DNA: TGTGCCAGCAGCCCCAGAAACAAGGACGAGCAGTACTTC.

This clonotype came up a few times. The chain uses TRBV29-1 and TRBJ1-1; D remains ambiguous. The CDR3 has 13 amino acids. In germline, CDR1 is SQVTM, CDR2 ANQGSEA. V lost 7 bases, J lost 3 bases, and 15 bases lay in between. This CDR3 reads CSAVQAADTEAFF. In DNA, the CDR3 is TGCAGCGCTGTTCAGGCGGCGGACACTGAAGCTTTCTTT.

The rearrangement uses TRBV6-1 and TRBJ2-3; unclear D gene. V dropped 6 bases and J dropped 0 bases, with 10 bases sitting between them. This CDR3 has 14 amino acids. From germline, CDR1 is MNHNS and CDR2 SASEGT. CDR3 nucleotide sequence: TGTGCCAGCAGAAGGATGCGGAGCACAGATACGCAGTATTTT. Translated: CASRRMRSTDTQYF.

The V and J genes are TRBV20-1 and TRBJ2-3, with TRBD2 matching over 12 bases. Germline assignment: CDR1 DFQATT and CDR2 SNEGSKA (reference sequence). V lost 5 bases, J lost 3 bases, and 9 bases stayed unmatched. CDR3 length equals 16 residues. The CDR3 sequence: CSAATRLAGDTDTQYF. DNA of the CDR3: TGCAGTGCTGCGACCAGACTAGCGGGGGATACAGATACGCAGTATTTT.

The sample holds a few counts of this clonotype. The chain joins TRBV3-1 to TRBJ2-3; 8 bases fit TRBD2. Germline lookup yields CDR1 LGHDT and CDR2 YNNKEL (reference sequence). Trimming cost V 0 bases and J 0 bases; bases outside gene matches: 8. CDR3 length: 18 residues. CDR3 DNA: TGTGCCAGCAGCCAAGATTGGACGGGGGGGCGAAGCACAGATACGCAGTATTTT. Protein sequence: CASSQDWTGGRSTDTQYF.

This clonotype was counted many times. The CDR3: CASMGLGGRGDTQYF. The CDR3 DNA reads TGTGCCAGCATGGGGTTGGGGGGGCGCGGAGATACGCAGTATTTT. The chain carries TRBV6-1 and TRBJ2-3; perhaps TRBD2 as D (7 bases). The V gene's germline CDR1 is MNHNS and CDR2 SASEGT. V gave up 7 bases and J gave up 5 bases, with 19 bases separating them. The length of the CDR3 is 15 residues.

This clonotype was counted at least ten times. This chain's CDR3 is CASRLGARETQYF. CDR3 in DNA: TGTGCCAGCAGACTGGGGGCGAGGGAGACCCAGTACTTC. The chain carries TRBV2 and TRBJ2-5; D might be TRBD1 (6 bases). This CDR3 has 13 residues. Trimming left V 6 bases short and J 5 bases short, with 13 bases between. CDR1 SNHLY and CDR2 FYNNEI come from the germline V gene.

The V and J genes are TRBV5-1 and TRBJ1-4; 7 bases agree with TRBD1. The CDR3 is 15 residues long. The germline gives CDR1 SGHRS, CDR2 YFSETQ. The ends lost 3 bases at V and 8 bases at J; junction bases unmatched: 10. The chain's CDR3 is CASSSERTGGEKLFF. The CDR3 coding sequence is TGCGCCAGCAGCTCGGAGCGGACAGGTGGAGAAAAACTGTTTTTT.

The chain has TRBV27 and TRBJ2-7; D unresolved. CDR3 length: 14 amino acids. Trimming removed 5 bases at V and 2 bases at J, with 13 bases between. Germline V gene lookup returns CDR1 MNHEY and CDR2 SMNVEV (reference sequence). The CDR3 region has the DNA TGTGCCAGCAGTCGCCCGGGCCAGACCTACGAGCAGTACTTC. It encodes CASSRPGQTYEQYF.

This sequence joins TRBV19 and TRBJ1-6; D is unresolved. The CDR3 length is 13 residues. Germline V CDR1 and CDR2: LNHDA, SQIVND (reference sequence). V lost 5 bases and J lost 13, with 15 bases in between. The CDR3 nucleotides read TGTGCCAGTAGTTTCTCCGGGCCCATGCCCCTCCACTTT. Translated: CASSFSGPMPLHF.